The rows below give T cell receptor beta chains drawn from one sample of a study of shared clonotypes between healthy human individuals. TCRdb's table, derived via immunoSEQ multiplex PCR, lists solely in-frame clones and lacks some. The sample yields about 2.1 million clones, about 92% seen once. Sequencing input: naive CD8+ T cells from PBMCs. Receptors were obtained from a man aged 18 to 30 in good health. Some clones in this sample may be carry-over from other donors' samples. Each CDR3 is given with its conserved first and last residue. Size values are once, few and many counts, or a class for expanded clones, and some rows have none.

J: TRBJ1-1; size: NA; V: TRBV7-8; CDR3: CASSPRTLNTEAFF
J: TRBJ2-7; size: once; V: TRBV5-1; CDR3: CASSWGVSGTPYEQYF
J: TRBJ1-4; size: NA; V: TRBV4-3; CDR3: CASSQYNLGGPNEKLFF
J: TRBJ2-3; size: once; V: TRBV10-1; CDR3: CASSESKGITGREETDTQYF
J: TRBJ2-1; size: NA; V: TRBV19; CDR3: CASVGNRSYNEQFF
J: TRBJ2-2; size: NA; V: TRBV4-2; CDR3: CASSLLAGVFTGELFF
J: TRBJ2-1; size: NA; V: TRBV19; CDR3: CASSKLAGDNEQFF
J: TRBJ2-5; size: NA; V: TRBV7-6; CDR3: CASSQSLVLRLETQYF
J: TRBJ2-2; size: NA; V: TRBV4-1; CDR3: CASSPRAVTGELFF
J: TRBJ1-2; size: NA; V: TRBV30; CDR3: CAWSHRGNYYGYTF
J: TRBJ2-1; size: NA; V: TRBV4-2; CDR3: CASSQDFLAGNEQFF
J: TRBJ2-7; size: NA; V: TRBV5-6; CDR3: CASSLTVTYEQYF
J: TRBJ2-2; size: NA; V: TRBV6-5; CDR3: CASTGAGNTGELFF
J: TRBJ2-7; size: NA; V: TRBV29-1; CDR3: CSVTRTGAIEQYF
J: TRBJ2-1; size: NA; V: TRBV2; CDR3: CASSEGTSNEQFF
J: TRBJ1-1; size: NA; V: TRBV29-1; CDR3: CSVARRLEAFF
J: TRBJ2-2; size: NA; V: TRBV5-4; CDR3: CASSLMTSNTGELFF
J: TRBJ1-3; size: NA; V: TRBV7-8; CDR3: CASRPGGSDFGNTIYF
J: TRBJ2-1; size: NA; V: TRBV30; CDR3: CAWSPGTNNNEQFF
J: TRBJ1-5; size: NA; V: TRBV4-1; CDR3: CASSQATGFNQPQHF
J: TRBJ2-5; size: NA; V: TRBV10-3; CDR3: CAISEGRGETQYF
J: TRBJ1-1; size: NA; V: TRBV6-6; CDR3: CASSYSMTNTEAFF
J: TRBJ2-7; size: NA; V: TRBV5-6; CDR3: CASSSGDSLYEQYF
J: TRBJ2-7; size: NA; V: TRBV6-5; CDR3: CASSYSRSEEQYF
J: TRBJ2-5; size: NA; V: TRBV7-3; CDR3: CASSLFPGVEGETQYF
J: TRBJ1-4; size: once; V: TRBV27; CDR3: CASSRLGVGNEKLFF
J: TRBJ2-5; size: NA; V: TRBV12-5; CDR3: CASALGRDRRQETQYF